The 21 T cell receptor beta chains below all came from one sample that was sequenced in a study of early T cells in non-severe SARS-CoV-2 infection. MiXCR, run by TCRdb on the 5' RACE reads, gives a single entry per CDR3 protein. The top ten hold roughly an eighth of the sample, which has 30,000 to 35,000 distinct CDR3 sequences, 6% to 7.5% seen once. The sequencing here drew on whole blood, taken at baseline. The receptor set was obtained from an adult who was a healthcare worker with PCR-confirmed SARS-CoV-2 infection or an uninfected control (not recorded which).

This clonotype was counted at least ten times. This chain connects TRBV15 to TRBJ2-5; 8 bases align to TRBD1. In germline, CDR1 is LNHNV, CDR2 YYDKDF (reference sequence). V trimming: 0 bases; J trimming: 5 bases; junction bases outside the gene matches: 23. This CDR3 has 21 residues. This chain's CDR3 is CATSRDKRIMAGDRPWETQYF. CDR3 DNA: TGTGCCACCAGCAGAGATAAGCGAATCATGGCAGGGGACAGGCCTTGGGAGACCCAGTACTTC.

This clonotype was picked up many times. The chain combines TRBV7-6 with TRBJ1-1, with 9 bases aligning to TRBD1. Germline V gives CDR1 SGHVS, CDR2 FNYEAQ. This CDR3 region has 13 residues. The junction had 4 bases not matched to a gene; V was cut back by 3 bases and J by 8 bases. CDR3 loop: CASSFGTGTEAFF. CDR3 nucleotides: TGTGCCAGCAGCTTCGGGACAGGGACAGAAGCTTTCTTT.

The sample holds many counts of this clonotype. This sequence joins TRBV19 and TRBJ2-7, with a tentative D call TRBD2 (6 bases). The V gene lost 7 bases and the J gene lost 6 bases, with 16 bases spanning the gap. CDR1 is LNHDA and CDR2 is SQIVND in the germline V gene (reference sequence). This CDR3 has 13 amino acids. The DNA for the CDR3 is TGTGCCAGTACCCTTAAGCCCGGGGGCGAGCAGTACTTC. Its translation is CASTLKPGGEQYF. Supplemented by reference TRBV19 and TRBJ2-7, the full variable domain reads DGGITQSPKYLFRKEGQNVTLSCEQNLNHDAMYWYRQDPGQGLRLIYYSQIVNDFQKGDIAEGYSVSREKKESFPLTVTSAQKNPTAFYLCASTLKPGGEQYFGPGTRLTVT.

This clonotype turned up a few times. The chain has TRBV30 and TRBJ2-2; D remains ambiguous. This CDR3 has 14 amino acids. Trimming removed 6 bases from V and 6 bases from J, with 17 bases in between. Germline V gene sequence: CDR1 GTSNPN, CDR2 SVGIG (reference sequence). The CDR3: CACRLMERPGELFF. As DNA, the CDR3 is TGTGCCTGCCGCCTAATGGAGCGTCCCGGGGAGCTGTTTTTT.

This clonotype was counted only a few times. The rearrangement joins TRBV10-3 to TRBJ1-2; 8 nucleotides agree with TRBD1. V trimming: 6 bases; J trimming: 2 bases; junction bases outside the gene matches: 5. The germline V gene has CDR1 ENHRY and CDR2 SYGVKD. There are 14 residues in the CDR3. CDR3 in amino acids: CAIRPGTGNYGYTF. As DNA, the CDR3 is TGTGCCATCAGACCCGGGACAGGAAACTATGGCTACACCTTC.

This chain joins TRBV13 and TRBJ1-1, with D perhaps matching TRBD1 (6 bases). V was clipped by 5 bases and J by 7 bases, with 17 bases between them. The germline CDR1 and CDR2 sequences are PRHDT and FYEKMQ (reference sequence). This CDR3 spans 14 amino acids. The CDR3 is CASSREGGALEAFF. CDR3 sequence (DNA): TGTGCCAGCAGCCGAGAGGGGGGGGCTCTTGAAGCTTTCTTT.

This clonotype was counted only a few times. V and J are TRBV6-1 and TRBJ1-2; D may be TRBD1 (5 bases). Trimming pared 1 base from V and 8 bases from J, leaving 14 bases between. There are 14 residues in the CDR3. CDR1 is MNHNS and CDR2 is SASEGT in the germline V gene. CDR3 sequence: CASSEVGRGRGYTF. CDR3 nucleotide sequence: TGTGCCAGCAGTGAAGTCGGTAGGGGACGCGGCTACACCTTC.

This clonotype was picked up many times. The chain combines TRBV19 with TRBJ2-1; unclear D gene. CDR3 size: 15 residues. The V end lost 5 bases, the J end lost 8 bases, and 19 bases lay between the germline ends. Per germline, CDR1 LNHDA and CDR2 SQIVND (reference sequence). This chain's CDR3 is CASSSRPSSIDEQFF. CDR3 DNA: TGTGCCAGTAGTTCCAGGCCTTCTAGTATTGATGAGCAGTTCTTC.

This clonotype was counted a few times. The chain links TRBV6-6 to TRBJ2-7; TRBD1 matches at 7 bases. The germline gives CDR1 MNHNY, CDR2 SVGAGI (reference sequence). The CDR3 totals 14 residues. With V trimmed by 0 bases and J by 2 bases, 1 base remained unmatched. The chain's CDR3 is CASSYSTGTYEQYV. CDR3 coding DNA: TGTGCCAGCAGTTACTCGACAGGGACCTACGAGCAGTACGTC.

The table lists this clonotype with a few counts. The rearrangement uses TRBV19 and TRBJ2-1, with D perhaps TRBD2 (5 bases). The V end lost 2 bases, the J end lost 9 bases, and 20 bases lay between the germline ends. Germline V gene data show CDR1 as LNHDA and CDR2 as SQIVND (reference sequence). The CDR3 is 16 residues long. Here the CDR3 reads CASSILSGSISGEQFF. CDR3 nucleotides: TGTGCCAGTAGTATACTCTCGGGATCAATTTCGGGTGAGCAGTTCTTC.

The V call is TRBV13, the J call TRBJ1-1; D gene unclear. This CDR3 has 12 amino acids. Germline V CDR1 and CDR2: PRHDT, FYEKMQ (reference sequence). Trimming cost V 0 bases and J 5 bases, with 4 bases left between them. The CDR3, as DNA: TGTGCCAGCAGCTTAGGGGAAACTGAAGCTTTCTTT. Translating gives CASSLGETEAFF.

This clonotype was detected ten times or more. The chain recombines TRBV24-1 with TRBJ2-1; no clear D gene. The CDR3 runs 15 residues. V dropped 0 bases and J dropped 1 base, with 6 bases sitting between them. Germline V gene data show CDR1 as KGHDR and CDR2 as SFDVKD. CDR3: CATSDLSTSYNEQFF. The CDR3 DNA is TGTGCCACCAGTGATTTGTCCACTTCCTACAATGAGCAGTTCTTC.

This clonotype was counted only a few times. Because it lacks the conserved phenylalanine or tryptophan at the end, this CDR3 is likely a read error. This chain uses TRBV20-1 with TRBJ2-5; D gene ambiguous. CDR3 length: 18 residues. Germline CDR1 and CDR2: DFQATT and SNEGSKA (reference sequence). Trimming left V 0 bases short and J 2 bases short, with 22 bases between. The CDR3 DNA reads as TGCAGTGCTAGAGATTCCGACCCCGGAGCTGTCAGACAAGAGACCCAGTACTCC. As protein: CSARDSDPGAVRQETQYS.

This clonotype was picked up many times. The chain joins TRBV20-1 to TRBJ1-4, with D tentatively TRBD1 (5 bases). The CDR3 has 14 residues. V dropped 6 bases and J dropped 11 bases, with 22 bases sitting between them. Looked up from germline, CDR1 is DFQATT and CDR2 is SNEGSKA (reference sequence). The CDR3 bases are TGCAGTGCGCCGCCCCCGCAGCGGGACGTGAAACTGTTTTTT. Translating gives CSAPPPQRDVKLFF.

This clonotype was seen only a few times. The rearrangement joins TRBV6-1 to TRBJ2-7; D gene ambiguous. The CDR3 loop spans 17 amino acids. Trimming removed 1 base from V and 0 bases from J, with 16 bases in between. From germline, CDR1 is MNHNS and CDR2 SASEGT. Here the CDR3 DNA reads TGTGCCAGCAGTGAAGGGTTAGCTGGGATGCTCTCCTACGAGCAGTACGTC. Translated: CASSEGLAGMLSYEQYV.

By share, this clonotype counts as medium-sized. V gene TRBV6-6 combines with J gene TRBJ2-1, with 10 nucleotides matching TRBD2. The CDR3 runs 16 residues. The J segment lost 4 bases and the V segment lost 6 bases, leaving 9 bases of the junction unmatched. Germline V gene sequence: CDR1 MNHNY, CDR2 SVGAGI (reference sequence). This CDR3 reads CASSRLAGTLYNEQFF. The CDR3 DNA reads TGTGCCAGCAGCCGACTAGCGGGTACGTTGTACAATGAGCAGTTCTTC.

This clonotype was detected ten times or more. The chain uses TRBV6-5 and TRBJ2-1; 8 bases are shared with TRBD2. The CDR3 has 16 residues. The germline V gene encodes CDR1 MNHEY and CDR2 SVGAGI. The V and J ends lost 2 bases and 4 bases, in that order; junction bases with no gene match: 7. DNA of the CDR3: TGTGCCAGCAGTTACGGTGACAGCGGGGGATACAATGAGCAGTTCTTC. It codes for CASSYGDSGGYNEQFF.

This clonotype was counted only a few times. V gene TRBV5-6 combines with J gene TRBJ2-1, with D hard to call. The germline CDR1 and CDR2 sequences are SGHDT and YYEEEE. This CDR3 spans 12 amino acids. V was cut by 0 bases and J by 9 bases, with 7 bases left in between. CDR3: CASSLEVAEQFF. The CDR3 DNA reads TGTGCCAGCAGCTTGGAAGTTGCTGAGCAGTTCTTC.

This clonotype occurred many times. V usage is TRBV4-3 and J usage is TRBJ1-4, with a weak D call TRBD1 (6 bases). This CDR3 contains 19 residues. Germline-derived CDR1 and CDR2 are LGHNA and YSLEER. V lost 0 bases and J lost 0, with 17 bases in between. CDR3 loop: CASSQDRAGGAATNEKLFF. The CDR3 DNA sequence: TGCGCCAGCAGCCAAGATCGCGCGGGGGGGGCTGCAACTAATGAAAAACTGTTTTTT.

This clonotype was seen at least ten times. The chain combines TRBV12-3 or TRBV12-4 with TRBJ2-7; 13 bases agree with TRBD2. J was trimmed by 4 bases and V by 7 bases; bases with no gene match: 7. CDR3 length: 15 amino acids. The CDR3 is CASTQRLAGGYEQYF. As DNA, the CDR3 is TGTGCCAGCACTCAAAGACTAGCGGGAGGATACGAGCAGTACTTC.

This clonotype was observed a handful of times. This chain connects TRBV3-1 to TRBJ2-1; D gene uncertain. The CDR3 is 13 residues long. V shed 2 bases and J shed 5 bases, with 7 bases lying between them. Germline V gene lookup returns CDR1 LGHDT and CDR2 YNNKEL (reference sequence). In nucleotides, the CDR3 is TGTGCCAGCAGCCAACGGACGGACAATGAGCAGTTCTTC. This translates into CASSQRTDNEQFF.